Presented here are 22 T cell receptor beta chains from one specimen sequenced in a study of T cells in Graves' hyperthyroidism and ophthalmopathy. Template material for amplifying TCR beta CDR3 regions consisted of RNA transcripts. An initial round of RT-PCR targeting the TCR CDR3 relied on the HTBI primer set. MiXCR was run by TCRdb on the multiplex PCR reads, yielding one entry per CDR3 protein. The sample shows around 700,000 distinct CDR3 sequences, about 19% of them seen only once. The sequencing input was blood. The receptor set was obtained from a woman aged 45-65 years with Graves' hyperthyroidism that later progressed to Graves' ophthalmopathy.

The chain recombines TRBV28 with TRBJ2-1; D remains ambiguous. Trimming took 6 bases from V and 2 from J, leaving 14 bases between them. CDR1 and CDR2 from the germline V gene are MDHEN and SYDVKM. This CDR3 has 15 residues. For the CDR3, the DNA is TGTGCCAGCAGCTGGATTTTGAGGCCCTACAATGAGCAGTTCTTC. Protein: CASSWILRPYNEQFF.

V is TRBV15 and J is TRBJ2-5, with 13 bases identical to TRBD2. V shed 5 bases, J shed 0 bases, and the junction held 6 bases outside the gene matches. Germline assignment: CDR1 LNHNV and CDR2 YYDKDF (reference sequence). The CDR3 has 17 amino acids. CDR3 protein: CATSPGLAGEYQETQYF. In DNA, the CDR3 is TGTGCCACCAGCCCAGGACTAGCGGGGGAGTACCAAGAGACCCAGTACTTC.

In its sample, this clonotype was seen many times. V is TRBV6-2 or TRBV6-3 and J is TRBJ1-1; D possibly corresponds to TRBD1 (6 bases). The germline V and J ends were trimmed by 5 bases and 4 bases, with 20 bases remaining between them. The CDR3 length is 16 residues. Looked up from germline, CDR1 is MNHEY and CDR2 is SVGEGT. This chain's CDR3 is CASSRSPGQRTTEAFF. CDR3 DNA sequence: TGTGCCAGCAGTCGATCGCCGGGACAAAGGACCACTGAAGCTTTCTTT.

This clonotype was found many times. This chain links TRBV20-1 with TRBJ2-3; D might be TRBD2 (6 bases). Trimming removed 3 bases at V and 1 base at J, with 8 bases between. CDR1 and CDR2 (germline): DFQATT, SNEGSKA (reference sequence). The CDR3 runs to 13 residues. The CDR3 region is CSASRGGTDTQYF. The DNA of the CDR3 is TGCAGTGCTAGTCGCGGGGGCACAGATACGCAGTATTTT.

The chain has TRBV5-1 and TRBJ2-7, with a weak D call TRBD2 (6 bases). The germline V and J ends were trimmed by 5 bases and 1 base, with 10 bases remaining between them. The CDR3 has 13 residues. Germline V lookup: CDR1 SGHRS, CDR2 YFSETQ. CDR3: CASRLASSYEQYF. The CDR3 DNA reads TGCGCCAGCAGGCTAGCGTCTTCCTACGAGCAGTACTTC.

This clonotype has a handful of counts. CDR3 residues: CASSFEVSYEQYF. CDR3 in DNA: TGCGCCAGCAGCTTTGAAGTCTCCTACGAGCAGTACTTC. This rearrangement joins TRBV5-1 to TRBJ2-7; D is unclear. Germline V gene sequence: CDR1 SGHRS, CDR2 YFSETQ. CDR3 length: 13 residues. V lost 2 bases to trimming and J lost 0 bases, with 6 bases between them. Together with reference TRBV5-1 and TRBJ2-7, the CDR3 gives the full variable domain: KAGVTQTPRYLIKTRGQQVTLSCSPISGHRSVSWYQQTPGQGLQFLFEYFSETQRNKGNFPGRFSGRQFSNSRSEMNVSTLELGDSALYLCASSFEVSYEQYFGPGTRLTVT.

This clonotype was counted between two and nine times. The V call is TRBV9, the J call TRBJ2-1; D possibly corresponds to TRBD2 (6 bases). Germline values: CDR1 SGDLS, CDR2 YYNGEE. The CDR3 is made up of 15 amino acids. The V end lost 4 bases, the J end lost 5 bases, and 16 bases lay between the germline ends. The DNA for the CDR3 is TGTGCCAGCAGCCTGACTAACCCGGGGGACAATGAGCAGTTCTTC. It encodes CASSLTNPGDNEQFF.

This clonotype was found a few times. The CDR3 is CAISEKETQYF. The CDR3 DNA reads as TGTGCCATCAGTGAAAAGGAGACCCAGTACTTC. The chain uses TRBV10-3 and TRBJ2-5; D gene unclear. V lost 3 bases to trimming and J lost 5 bases, with 4 bases between them. There are 11 residues in the CDR3. The germline gives CDR1 ENHRY, CDR2 SYGVKD.

This clonotype was counted a few times. The chain couples TRBV2 to TRBJ2-2; maybe TRBD1 (6 bases). Germline CDR1 SNHLY, CDR2 FYNNEI. The V gene lost 4 bases and the J gene lost 8 bases, with 17 bases spanning the gap. This CDR3 spans 15 amino acids. This CDR3 reads CASSGATTGSGELFF. CDR3 coding DNA: TGTGCCAGCAGTGGAGCAACGACAGGTTCGGGGGAGCTGTTTTTT.

This clonotype has a count of ten or more. V gene TRBV11-2 combines with J gene TRBJ1-2; no firm D call. Germline CDR1 and CDR2: SGHAT and FQNNGV. Trimming pared 3 bases from V and 4 bases from J, leaving 18 bases between. The CDR3 is 16 residues long. CDR3 loop: CASSLERARPIYGYTF. CDR3 nucleotide sequence: TGTGCCAGCAGCTTGGAAAGGGCCAGACCTATCTATGGCTACACCTTC.

The chain uses TRBV7-9 and TRBJ1-4; D unclear. V lost 1 base and J 5 bases, leaving 8 bases between the germline ends. Germline V lookup: CDR1 SEHNR, CDR2 FQNEAQ (reference sequence). The CDR3 totals 14 residues. DNA of the CDR3: TGTGCCAGCAGCTTAGACGGTGAGAATGAAAAACTGTTTTTT. Translation: CASSLDGENEKLFF. The whole variable domain, remainder taken from reference TRBV7-9 and TRBJ1-4, is DTGVSQNPRHKITKRGQNVTFRCDPISEHNRLYWYRQTLGQGPEFLTYFQNEAQLEKSRLLSDRFSAERPKGSFSTLEIQRTEQGDSAMYLCASSLDGENEKLFFGSGTQLSVL.

This clonotype has at least ten counts. This chain uses TRBV7-8 with TRBJ2-7; the D call may be TRBD1 or TRBD2 (5 bases each). Per the germline V gene, CDR1 is SGHVS and CDR2 is FQNEAQ. The V end lost 0 bases, the J end lost 3 bases, and 12 bases lay between the germline ends. The CDR3 has 15 amino acids. As DNA, the CDR3 is TGTGCCAGCAGCTTAGCTCCCGGGACCCTCTACGAGCAGTACTTC. Amino acid sequence: CASSLAPGTLYEQYF.

This clonotype was seen a handful of times. The chain recombines TRBV18 with TRBJ2-5; D possibly corresponds to TRBD1 (6 bases). With 5 bases removed from V and 2 bases from J, the gap between germline ends came to 15 bases. The CDR3 length is 15 residues. Germline V gives CDR1 KGHSH, CDR2 LQKENI. The CDR3 here is CASSNARTEQETQYF. DNA of the CDR3: TGTGCCAGCTCAAACGCCCGGACAGAGCAAGAGACCCAGTACTTC.

In its sample, this clonotype was seen a few times. This chain connects TRBV2 to TRBJ1-6; D gene uncertain. The CDR3 consists of 14 residues. V lost 5 bases and J lost 7, with 12 bases in between. The germline V gene has CDR1 SNHLY and CDR2 FYNNEI. CDR3 in amino acids: CASSRASGNSPLHF. As DNA, the CDR3 is TGTGCCAGCAGTCGGGCCTCGGGGAATTCACCCCTCCACTTT.

The table lists this clonotype with many counts. V usage is TRBV24-1 and J usage is TRBJ2-2; D is ambiguous. V was pared by 6 bases and J by 2 bases, with 6 bases between. The CDR3 sequence is 13 residues long. The germline V gene has CDR1 KGHDR and CDR2 SFDVKD. This CDR3 reads CATSSPNTGELFF. The CDR3 DNA reads as TGTGCCACCAGTTCCCCAAACACCGGGGAGCTGTTTTTT.

This clonotype was found many times. V usage is TRBV20-1 and J usage is TRBJ1-5; TRBD1 matches 9 bases. V lost 5 bases and J lost 6; bases outside the gene matches: 5. The CDR3 contains 13 residues. Germline V gene data show CDR1 as DFQATT and CDR2 as SNEGSKA (reference sequence). The chain's CDR3 is CSARDRAGQPQHF. The CDR3 nucleotides are TGCAGTGCTCGGGACAGGGCAGGTCAGCCCCAGCATTTT.

There are a few counts of this clonotype. This chain links TRBV6-2 or TRBV6-3 with TRBJ2-1, with TRBD2 matching 13 bases. Germline assignment: CDR1 MNHEY and CDR2 SVGEGT. Germline trimming cut 6 bases from V and 7 bases from J; bases unmatched to any gene: 3. The CDR3 length is 14 residues. The CDR3: CASSPTSGGNEQFF. CDR3 bases: TGTGCCAGCAGCCCGACTAGCGGGGGGAATGAGCAGTTCTTC.

The sample holds a few counts of this clonotype. This sequence joins TRBV27 and TRBJ1-6, with unresolved D. Germline CDR1 reads MNHEY; CDR2 reads SMNVEV (reference sequence). Trimming took 5 bases from V and 5 from J, leaving 16 bases between them. The CDR3 covers 16 residues. CDR3 bases: TGTGCCAGCAGTGAACTCGGTGGGGTAGATAATTCACCCCTCCACTTT. This translates into CASSELGGVDNSPLHF.

J is TRBJ2-3 and V is TRBV27; 7 bases are shared with TRBD2. CDR1 is MNHEY, CDR2 SMNVEV, per germline (reference sequence). This CDR3 has 17 residues. The trim removed 2 bases at V and 2 bases at J, leaving 10 bases unmatched. Here the CDR3 reads CASSLPPGRGTTDTQYF. The DNA of the CDR3 is TGTGCCAGCAGTTTACCTCCGGGGCGGGGGACCACAGATACGCAGTATTTT.

V usage is TRBV5-1 and J usage is TRBJ1-1; D might be TRBD1 (6 bases). This CDR3 is built from 14 residues. The V and J ends lost 1 base and 4 bases respectively, with 11 bases between them. From germline, CDR1 is SGHRS and CDR2 YFSETQ. The CDR3 reads CASSLTGPSTEAFF. CDR3 sequence (DNA): TGCGCCAGCAGCTTGACAGGGCCTAGCACTGAAGCTTTCTTT.

This clonotype came up many times. The genes are TRBV7-8 and TRBJ1-6; 8 bases align to TRBD1. The CDR3 is 16 residues long. V gave up 2 bases and J gave up 10 bases; unmatched junction bases: 10. The germline CDR1 and CDR2 sequences are SGHVS and FQNEAQ. CDR3 sequence (DNA): TGTGCCAGCAGCTTAATCAGAAGCAGGGGGCTGTCACCCCTCCACTTT. The encoded protein is CASSLIRSRGLSPLHF.

This clonotype was seen ten or more times. This chain uses TRBV11-2 with TRBJ2-5, with TRBD2 matching 11 bases. The CDR3 covers 17 residues. Germline V gene data show CDR1 as SGHAT and CDR2 as FQNNGV. V was clipped by 2 bases and J by 5 bases; unmatched bases: 10. CDR3 DNA sequence: TGTGCCAGCAGCTTAATCCCACTAGCGGGGGTGGAGGAGACCCAGTACTTC. It codes for CASSLIPLAGVEETQYF.